This TCR beta chain was documented in a study of shared clonotypes between healthy human individuals. Study-wide background: Each donor's CD4 naive and CD4 memory cells filled three plates apiece, CD8 naive two, and CD8 memory one.

At a deep level, the assay was run. Data came from immunoSEQ multiplex PCR; TCRdb stores just in-frame clones and leaves some out. The repertoire holds around 1.6 million clones, about 98% seen once, with approximately 0.45% in the top ten. Study-wide results and caveats: Sorted-subset sequencing was shown by rarefaction to be incomplete despite large depth.

The CDR3 covers 12 residues. The germline CDR1 and CDR2 sequences are SQVTM and ANQGSEA. Trimming left V 6 bases short and J 0 bases short, with 8 bases between. On this clone itself: The antigen remains unidentified. Other nucleotide sequences in the sample specify the same CDR3.

The origin of this receptor is a man aged 25 to 45 in good health. The specimen was naive CD4+ T cells sorted from blood. Subset meaning: CD45RA+ positively selected. The gene calls are TRBV29-1 and TRBJ2-5, with D unclear. CDR3 nucleotides: TGCAGCGTCGGATTAAACCAAGAGACCCAGTACTTC. It translates to CSVGLNQETQYF.